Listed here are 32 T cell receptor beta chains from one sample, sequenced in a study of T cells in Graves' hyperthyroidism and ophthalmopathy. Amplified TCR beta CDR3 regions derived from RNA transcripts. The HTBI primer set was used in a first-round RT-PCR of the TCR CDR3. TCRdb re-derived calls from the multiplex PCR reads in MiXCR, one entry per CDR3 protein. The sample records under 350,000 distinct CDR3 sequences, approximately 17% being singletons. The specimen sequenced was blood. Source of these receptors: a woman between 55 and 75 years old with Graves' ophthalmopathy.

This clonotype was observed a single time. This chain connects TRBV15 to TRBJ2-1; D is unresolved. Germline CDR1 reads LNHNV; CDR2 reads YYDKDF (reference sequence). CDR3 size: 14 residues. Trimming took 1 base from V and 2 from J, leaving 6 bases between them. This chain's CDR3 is CATSRVPTYNEQFF. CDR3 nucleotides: TGTGCCACCAGCAGAGTCCCAACCTACAATGAGCAGTTCTTC.

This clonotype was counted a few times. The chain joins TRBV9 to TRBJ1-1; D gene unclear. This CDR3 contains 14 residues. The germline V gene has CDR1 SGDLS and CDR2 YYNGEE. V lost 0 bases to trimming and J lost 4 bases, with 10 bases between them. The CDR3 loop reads CASSVEAAGTEAFF. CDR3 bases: TGTGCCAGCAGCGTAGAGGCAGCCGGCACTGAAGCTTTCTTT.

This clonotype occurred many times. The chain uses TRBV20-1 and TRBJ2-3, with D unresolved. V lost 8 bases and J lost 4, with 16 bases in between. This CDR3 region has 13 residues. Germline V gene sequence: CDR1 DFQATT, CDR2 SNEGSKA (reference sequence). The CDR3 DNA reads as TGCAGTCCGGGTAGTTTCTTGGCAGATACGCAGTATTTT. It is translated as CSPGSFLADTQYF.

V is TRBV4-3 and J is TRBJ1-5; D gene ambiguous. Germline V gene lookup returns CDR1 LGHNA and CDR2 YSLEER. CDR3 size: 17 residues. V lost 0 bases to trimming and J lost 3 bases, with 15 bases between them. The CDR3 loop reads CASSQDHGGSPNQPQHF. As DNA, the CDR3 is TGCGCCAGCAGCCAAGACCACGGAGGGTCCCCCAATCAGCCCCAGCATTTT.

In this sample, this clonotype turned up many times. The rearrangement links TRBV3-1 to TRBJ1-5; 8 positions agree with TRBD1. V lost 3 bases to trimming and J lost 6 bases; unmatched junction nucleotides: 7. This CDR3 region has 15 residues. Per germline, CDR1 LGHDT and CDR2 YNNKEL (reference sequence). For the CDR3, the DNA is TGTGCCAGCAGCCATGCAGGACAGGGCAGTCAGCCCCAGCATTTT. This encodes CASSHAGQGSQPQHF.

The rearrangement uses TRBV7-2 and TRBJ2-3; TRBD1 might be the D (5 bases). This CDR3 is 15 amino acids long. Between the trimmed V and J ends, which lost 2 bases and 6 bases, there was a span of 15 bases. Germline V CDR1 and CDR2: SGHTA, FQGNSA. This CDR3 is CASSLKRGHSDTQYF. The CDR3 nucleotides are TGTGCCAGCAGCTTAAAGCGTGGACATTCCGATACGCAGTATTTT.

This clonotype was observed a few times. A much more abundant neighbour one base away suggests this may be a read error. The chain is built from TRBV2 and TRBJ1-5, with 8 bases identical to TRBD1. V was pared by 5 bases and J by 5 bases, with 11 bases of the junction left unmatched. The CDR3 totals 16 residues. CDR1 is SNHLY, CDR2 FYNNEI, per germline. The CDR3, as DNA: TGTGCCAGCAGTAGTAACGCGCAGGGGGCACATCAGCCCCAGCATTTT. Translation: CASSSNAQGAHQPQHF.

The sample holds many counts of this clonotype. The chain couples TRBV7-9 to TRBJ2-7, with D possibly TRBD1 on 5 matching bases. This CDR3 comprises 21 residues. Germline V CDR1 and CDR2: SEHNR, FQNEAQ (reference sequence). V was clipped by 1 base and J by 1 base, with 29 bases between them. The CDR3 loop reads CASSLGTPDPTAGLLSYEQYF. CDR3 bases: TGTGCCAGCAGCTTAGGCACCCCGGACCCAACGGCAGGGCTGTTATCCTACGAGCAGTACTTC.

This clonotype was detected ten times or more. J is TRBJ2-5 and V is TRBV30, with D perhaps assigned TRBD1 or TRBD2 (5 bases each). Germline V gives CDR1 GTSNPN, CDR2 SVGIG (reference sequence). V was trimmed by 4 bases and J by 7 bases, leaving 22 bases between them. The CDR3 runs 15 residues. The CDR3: CAWTKPGRGLGTQYF. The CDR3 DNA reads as TGTGCCTGGACAAAGCCGGGACGGGGATTAGGGACCCAGTACTTC.

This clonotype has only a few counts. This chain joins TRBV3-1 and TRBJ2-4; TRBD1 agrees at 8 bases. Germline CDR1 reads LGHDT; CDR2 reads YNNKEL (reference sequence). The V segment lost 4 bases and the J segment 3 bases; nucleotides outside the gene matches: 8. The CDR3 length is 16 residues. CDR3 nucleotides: TGTGCCAGCAGCCCGAAAGGGGACAGGCGCAAAAACATTCAGTACTTC. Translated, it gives CASSPKGDRRKNIQYF.

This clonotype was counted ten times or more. The CDR3 coding sequence is TGTGCCAGCAGCCCCAGACAGCTGGCAGGGGAGACCCAGTACTTC. It translates to CASSPRQLAGETQYF. J is TRBJ2-5 and V is TRBV11-2, with D maybe TRBD1 (5 bases). This CDR3 region has 15 residues. The V end lost 5 bases, the J end lost 5 bases, and 18 bases lay between the germline ends. Looked up from germline, CDR1 is SGHAT and CDR2 is FQNNGV.

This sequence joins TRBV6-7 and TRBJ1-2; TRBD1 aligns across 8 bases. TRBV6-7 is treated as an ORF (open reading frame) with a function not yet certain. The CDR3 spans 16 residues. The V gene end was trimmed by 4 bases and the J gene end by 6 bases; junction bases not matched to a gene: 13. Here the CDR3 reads CASSSLSPGGVDGYTF. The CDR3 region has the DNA TGTGCCAGCAGTTCCCTATCCCCAGGGGGCGTTGATGGCTACACCTTC.

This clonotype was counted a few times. CDR3 sequence reads: CASSFQGTWEQFF. As DNA, the CDR3 is TGTGCCAGCAGCTTCCAGGGAACTTGGGAGCAGTTCTTC. V is TRBV7-3 and J is TRBJ2-1; D is possibly TRBD1 (5 bases). V dropped 3 bases and J dropped 10 bases, with 13 bases sitting between them. CDR1 and CDR2 (germline): SGHTA, FQGTGA. The CDR3 runs 13 residues.

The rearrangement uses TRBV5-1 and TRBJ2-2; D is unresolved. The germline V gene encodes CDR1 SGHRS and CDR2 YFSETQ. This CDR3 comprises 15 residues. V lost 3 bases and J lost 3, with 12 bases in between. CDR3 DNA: TGCGCCAGCAGCTCCCAGCCCGGATACACCGGGGAGCTGTTTTTT. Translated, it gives CASSSQPGYTGELFF.

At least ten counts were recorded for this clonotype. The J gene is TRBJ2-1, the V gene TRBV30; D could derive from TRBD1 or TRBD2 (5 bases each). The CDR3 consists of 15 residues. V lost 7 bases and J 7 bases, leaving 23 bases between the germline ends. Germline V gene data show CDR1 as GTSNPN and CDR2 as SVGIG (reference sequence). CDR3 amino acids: CALQALGAGRNEQFF. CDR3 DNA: TGTGCCTTACAAGCTCTCGGGGCAGGGCGAAATGAGCAGTTCTTC.

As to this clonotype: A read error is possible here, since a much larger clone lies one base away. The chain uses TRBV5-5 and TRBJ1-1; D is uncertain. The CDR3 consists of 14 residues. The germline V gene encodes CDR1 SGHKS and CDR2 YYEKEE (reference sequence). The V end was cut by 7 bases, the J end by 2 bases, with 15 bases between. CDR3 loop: CASGRLSSNTEAFF. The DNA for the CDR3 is TGTGCCAGCGGCCGCCTTTCGAGCAACACTGAAGCTTTCTTT.

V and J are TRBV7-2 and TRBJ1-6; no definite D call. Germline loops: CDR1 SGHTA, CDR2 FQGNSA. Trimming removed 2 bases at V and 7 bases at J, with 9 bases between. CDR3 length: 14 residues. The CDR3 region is CASSLSRGNSPLHF. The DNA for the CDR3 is TGTGCCAGCAGCTTATCCCGAGGGAATTCACCCCTCCACTTT.

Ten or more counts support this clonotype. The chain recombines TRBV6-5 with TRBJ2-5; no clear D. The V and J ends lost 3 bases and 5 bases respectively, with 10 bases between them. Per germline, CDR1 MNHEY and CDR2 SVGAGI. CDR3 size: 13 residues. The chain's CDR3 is CASSYKGWETQYF. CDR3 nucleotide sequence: TGTGCCAGCAGTTATAAGGGCTGGGAGACCCAGTACTTC.

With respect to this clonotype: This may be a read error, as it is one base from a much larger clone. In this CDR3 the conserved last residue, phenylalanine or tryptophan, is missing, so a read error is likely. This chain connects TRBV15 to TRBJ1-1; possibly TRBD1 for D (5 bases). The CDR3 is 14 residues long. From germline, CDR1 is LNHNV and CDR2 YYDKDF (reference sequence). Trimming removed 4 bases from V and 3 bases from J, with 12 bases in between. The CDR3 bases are TGTGCCACCAGCAAAGGGCGAGGGGACACTGAAGCTTTCGTT. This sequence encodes CATSKGRGDTEAFV.

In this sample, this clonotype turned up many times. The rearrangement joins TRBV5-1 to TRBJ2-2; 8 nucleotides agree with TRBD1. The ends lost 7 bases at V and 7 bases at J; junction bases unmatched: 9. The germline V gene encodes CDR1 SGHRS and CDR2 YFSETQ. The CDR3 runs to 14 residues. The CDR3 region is CASDGDRRSGELFF. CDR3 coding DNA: TGCGCCAGCGATGGGGACAGGCGAAGCGGGGAGCTGTTTTTT.

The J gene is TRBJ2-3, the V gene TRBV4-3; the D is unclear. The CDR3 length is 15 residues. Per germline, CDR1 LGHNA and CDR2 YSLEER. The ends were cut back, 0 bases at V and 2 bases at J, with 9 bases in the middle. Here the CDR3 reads CASSQDHGPTDTQYF. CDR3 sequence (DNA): TGCGCCAGCAGCCAAGATCACGGGCCCACAGATACGCAGTATTTT.

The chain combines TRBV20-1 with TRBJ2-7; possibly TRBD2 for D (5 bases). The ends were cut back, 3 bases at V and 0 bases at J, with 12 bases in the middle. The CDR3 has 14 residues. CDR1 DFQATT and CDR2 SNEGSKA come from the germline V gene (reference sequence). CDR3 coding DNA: TGCAGTGCTAGGGGCGCGGGTAGCTCCTACGAGCAGTACTTC. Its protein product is CSARGAGSSYEQYF.

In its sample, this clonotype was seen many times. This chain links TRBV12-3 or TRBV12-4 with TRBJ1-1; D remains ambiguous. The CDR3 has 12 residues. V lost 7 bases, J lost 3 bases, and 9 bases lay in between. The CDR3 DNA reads TGTGCCAGCAACAAACATGACACTGAAGCTTTCTTT. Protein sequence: CASNKHDTEAFF.

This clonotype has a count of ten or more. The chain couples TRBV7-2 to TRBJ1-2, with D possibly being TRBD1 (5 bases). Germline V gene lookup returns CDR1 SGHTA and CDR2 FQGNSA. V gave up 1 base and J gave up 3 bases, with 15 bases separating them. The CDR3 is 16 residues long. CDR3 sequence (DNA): TGTGCCAGCAGCTTAGTGGTGGGGCTAGGAGACTATGGCTACACCTTC. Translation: CASSLVVGLGDYGYTF.

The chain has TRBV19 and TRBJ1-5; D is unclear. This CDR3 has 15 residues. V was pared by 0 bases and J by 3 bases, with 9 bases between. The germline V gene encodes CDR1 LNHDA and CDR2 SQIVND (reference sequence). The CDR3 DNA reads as TGTGCCAGTAGTATAGATTGGGCCGACAATCAGCCCCAGCATTTT. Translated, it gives CASSIDWADNQPQHF.

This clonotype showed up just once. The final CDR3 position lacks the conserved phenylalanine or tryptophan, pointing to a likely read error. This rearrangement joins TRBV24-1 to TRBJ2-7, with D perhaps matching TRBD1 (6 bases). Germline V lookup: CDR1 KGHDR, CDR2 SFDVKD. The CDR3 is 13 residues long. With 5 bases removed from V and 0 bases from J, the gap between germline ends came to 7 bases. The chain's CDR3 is CATSATGSYEQYS. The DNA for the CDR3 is TGTGCCACCAGTGCGACAGGCTCCTACGAGCAGTACTCC.

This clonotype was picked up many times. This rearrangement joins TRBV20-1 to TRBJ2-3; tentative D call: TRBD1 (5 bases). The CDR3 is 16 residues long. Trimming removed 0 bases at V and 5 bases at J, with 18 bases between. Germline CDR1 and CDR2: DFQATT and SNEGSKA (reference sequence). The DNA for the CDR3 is TGCAGTGCTAGAGACCCGCATCGAAGGGGCGAAGATACGCAGTATTTT. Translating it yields CSARDPHRRGEDTQYF.

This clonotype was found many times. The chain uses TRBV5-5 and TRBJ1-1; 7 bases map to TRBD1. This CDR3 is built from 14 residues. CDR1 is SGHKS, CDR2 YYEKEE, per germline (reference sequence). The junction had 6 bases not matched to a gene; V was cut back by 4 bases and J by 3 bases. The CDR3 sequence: CASSIGDRDTEAFF. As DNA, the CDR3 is TGTGCCAGCAGCATCGGAGACAGGGACACTGAAGCTTTCTTT.

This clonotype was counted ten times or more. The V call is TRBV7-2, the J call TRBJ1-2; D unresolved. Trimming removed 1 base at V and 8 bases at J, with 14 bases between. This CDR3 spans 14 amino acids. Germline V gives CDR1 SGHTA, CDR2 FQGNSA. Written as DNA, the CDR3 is TGTGCCAGCAGCTTAGGGTTTCATGTCGACGGCTACACCTTC. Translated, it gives CASSLGFHVDGYTF. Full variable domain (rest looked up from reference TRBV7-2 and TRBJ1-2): GAGVSQSPSNKVTEKGKDVELRCDPISGHTALYWYRQSLGQGLEFLIYFQGNSAPDKSGLPSDRFSAERTGGSVSTLTIQRTQQEDSAVYLCASSLGFHVDGYTFGSGTRLTVV.

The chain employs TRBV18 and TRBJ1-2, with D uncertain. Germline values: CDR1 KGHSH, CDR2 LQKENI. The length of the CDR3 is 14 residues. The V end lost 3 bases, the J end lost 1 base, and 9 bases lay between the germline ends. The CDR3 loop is CASSPGTNNYGYTF. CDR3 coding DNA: TGTGCCAGCTCACCCGGAACAAATAACTATGGCTACACCTTC.

The CDR3 region is CASSQDTSFNYGYTF. DNA of the CDR3: TGCGCCAGCAGCCAAGATACAAGTTTTAACTATGGCTACACCTTC. This chain uses TRBV4-3 with TRBJ1-2; D ambiguous. Germline loops: CDR1 LGHNA, CDR2 YSLEER. CDR3 length equals 15 residues. With 0 bases removed from V and 1 base from J, the gap between germline ends came to 9 bases.

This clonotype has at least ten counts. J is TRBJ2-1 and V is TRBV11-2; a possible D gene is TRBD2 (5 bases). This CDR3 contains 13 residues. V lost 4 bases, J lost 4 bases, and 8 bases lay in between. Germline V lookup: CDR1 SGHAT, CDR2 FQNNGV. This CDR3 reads CASSSDLYNEQFF. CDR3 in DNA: TGTGCCAGCAGCTCGGACTTATACAATGAGCAGTTCTTC.